The 31 T cell receptor beta chains reported below all come from one sample, sequenced in a study of shared clonotypes between healthy human individuals. The method was immunoSEQ multiplex PCR; TCRdb's version includes in-frame clones alone and lacks a portion of them. The table includes fewer than 1.6 million clones, approximately 98.5% detected once. Material: naive CD4+ T cells sorted from blood. Noted subset: CD45RA+ positively selected. The source of these receptors is a man aged 30-40 years in good health.

This clone was recorded only once. This chain joins TRBV19 and TRBJ2-1; 7 positions agree with TRBD2. Germline lookup yields CDR1 LNHDA and CDR2 SQIVND (reference sequence). The J segment lost 8 bases and the V segment lost 1 base, leaving 11 bases of the junction unmatched. The CDR3 has 16 residues. The CDR3 DNA reads as TGTGCCAGTAGTATAGTTGGAGGGAGGGCCGGGTATGAGCAGTTCTTC. Protein sequence: CASSIVGGRAGYEQFF.

The chain recombines TRBV18 with TRBJ2-1, with TRBD2 identical over 7 bases. CDR1 and CDR2 from the germline V gene are KGHSH and LQKENI. This CDR3 has 17 amino acids. Losses at the gene ends were 2 bases for V and 0 bases for J; bases not matched to a gene: 7. The CDR3 protein is CASSPGLRERSYNEQFF. The CDR3, as DNA: TGTGCCAGCTCACCAGGATTGCGGGAGCGCTCCTACAATGAGCAGTTCTTC.

The chain couples TRBV9 to TRBJ2-1, with D possibly TRBD2 on 6 matching bases. Trimming stripped 4 bases from V and 7 bases from J, with 18 bases between. Germline CDR1 SGDLS, CDR2 YYNGEE. CDR3 size: 15 residues. This chain's CDR3 is CASSPGRLLVNEQFF. CDR3 DNA sequence: TGTGCCAGCAGCCCCGGGAGACTACTCGTGAATGAGCAGTTCTTC. Drawing the rest from reference TRBV9 and TRBJ2-1, the complete variable domain is DSGVTQTPKHLITATGQRVTLRCSPRSGDLSVYWYQQSLDQGLQFLIQYYNGEERAKGNILERFSAQQFPDLHSELNLSSLELGDSALYFCASSPGRLLVNEQFFGPGTRLTVL.

As concerns this clone: Different DNA sequences within this sample yield the same CDR3. The rearrangement uses TRBV5-1 and TRBJ2-3, with 8 nucleotides matching TRBD2. Trimming at V came to 5 bases and at J to 0 bases, leaving 2 bases not matched to a gene. The CDR3 contains 14 residues. Per the germline V gene, CDR1 is SGHRS and CDR2 is YFSETQ. This chain's CDR3 is CASRTSGSTDTQYF. DNA of the CDR3: TGCGCCAGCAGAACTAGCGGTAGCACAGATACGCAGTATTTT.

V usage is TRBV10-3 and J usage is TRBJ2-7, with TRBD1 as a possible D gene (6 bases). The V gene lost 2 bases and the J gene lost 3 bases, with 11 bases spanning the gap. Germline V CDR1 and CDR2: ENHRY, SYGVKD. The CDR3 is 14 amino acids. The CDR3 coding sequence is TGTGCCATCAGTGAGGGACAGAGGATCTACGAGCAGTACTTC. It encodes CAISEGQRIYEQYF.

The chain combines TRBV28 with TRBJ2-7; 7 bases fit TRBD1. The germline CDR1 and CDR2 sequences are MDHEN and SYDVKM. With V trimmed by 3 bases and J by 5 bases, 7 bases remained unmatched. The CDR3 extends over 14 amino acids. The CDR3 region has the DNA TGTGCCAGCAGTTTCCTCGACAGGGTCCACGAGCAGTACTTC. Encoded protein: CASSFLDRVHEQYF.

The rearrangement joins TRBV28 to TRBJ2-7; 9 nucleotides align to TRBD1. This CDR3 comprises 17 residues. The germline V gene has CDR1 MDHEN and CDR2 SYDVKM. J was trimmed by 1 base and V by 4 bases; bases with no gene match: 11. CDR3 amino acids: CASSYLQGAERSYEQYF. CDR3 sequence (DNA): TGTGCCAGCAGTTACCTACAGGGGGCTGAGCGGTCCTACGAGCAGTACTTC.

V gene TRBV19 combines with J gene TRBJ2-3, with TRBD2 identical over 7 bases. V lost 7 bases and J lost 2; bases outside the gene matches: 9. The CDR3 spans 15 residues. CDR1 is LNHDA and CDR2 is SQIVND in the germline V gene (reference sequence). The CDR3 region has the DNA TGTGCCAGTAACATTGCTAGCGGTGACACAGATACGCAGTATTTT. Translating gives CASNIASGDTDTQYF. The entire variable domain, with the rest obtained from reference TRBV19 and TRBJ2-3, is as follows: DGGITQSPKYLFRKEGQNVTLSCEQNLNHDAMYWYRQDPGQGLRLIYYSQIVNDFQKGDIAEGYSVSREKKESFPLTVTSAQKNPTAFYLCASNIASGDTDTQYFGPGTRLTVL.

The V gene is TRBV29-1, the J gene TRBJ2-7; 7 bases line up with TRBD1. CDR1 is SQVTM, CDR2 ANQGSEA, per germline. The CDR3 consists of 15 residues. Germline trimming cut 6 bases from V and 1 base from J; bases unmatched to any gene: 12. In DNA form, the CDR3 reads TGCAGCGTGGTCCACAGGGGATCGGGGTCCTACGAGCAGTACTTC. Encoded protein: CSVVHRGSGSYEQYF.

The chain joins TRBV19 to TRBJ2-3; D is perhaps TRBD1 (6 bases). Trimming removed 5 bases at V and 3 bases at J, with 12 bases between. CDR3 length equals 14 residues. Per germline, CDR1 LNHDA and CDR2 SQIVND (reference sequence). The CDR3 nucleotides are TGTGCCAGTAGTTTCGGACAGAGGACAGATACGCAGTATTTT. Protein sequence: CASSFGQRTDTQYF.

The chain carries TRBV7-9 and TRBJ2-7, with TRBD1 as a possible D gene (5 bases). Trimming left V 2 bases short and J 5 bases short, with 13 bases between. CDR1 and CDR2 from the germline V gene are SEHNR and FQNEAQ (reference sequence). The CDR3 loop spans 14 amino acids. CDR3 nucleotides: TGTGCCAGCAGCTTACGGGCAGGGCCCCACGAGCAGTACTTC. Amino acid sequence: CASSLRAGPHEQYF.

As to this clone: Other nucleotide sequences from this sample produce the same CDR3. The DNA of the CDR3 is TGCGCCAGCAGCTTGGATGGCGTTTCCACAGATACGCAGTATTTT. As protein: CASSLDGVSTDTQYF. This rearrangement joins TRBV5-1 to TRBJ2-3; D gene uncertain. V lost 0 bases, J lost 2 bases, and 10 bases lay in between. From germline, CDR1 is SGHRS and CDR2 YFSETQ. This CDR3 has 15 residues.

The gene calls are TRBV9 and TRBJ1-1; 11 bases line up with TRBD1. The V segment lost 0 bases and the J segment 5 bases; nucleotides outside the gene matches: 12. Germline lookup yields CDR1 SGDLS and CDR2 YYNGEE. CDR3 size: 18 residues. The CDR3 DNA follows: TGTGCCAGCAGCGTAGATGACTTGGGGACAGGGGGTAGGACTGAAGCTTTCTTT. It translates to CASSVDDLGTGGRTEAFF.

As concerns this clone: The same CDR3 also results from other DNA sequences found in this sample. This rearrangement joins TRBV6-1 to TRBJ2-5; D is ambiguous. This CDR3 is built from 13 residues. The germline CDR1 and CDR2 sequences are MNHNS and SASEGT. V lost 4 bases and J 1 base, leaving 7 bases between the germline ends. For the CDR3, the DNA is TGTGCCAGCAGTGCACAGCTCCAAGAGACCCAGTACTTC. Protein sequence: CASSAQLQETQYF.

The V gene is TRBV7-2, the J gene TRBJ1-2, with 9 positions matching TRBD1. J was trimmed by 8 bases and V by 5 bases; bases with no gene match: 9. The germline gives CDR1 SGHTA, CDR2 FQGNSA. CDR3 length: 14 amino acids. CDR3 nucleotides: TGTACCAGCAGCACCTGGGACAGGGAAGGAGGCTACACCTTC. This codes for CTSSTWDREGGYTF.

J is TRBJ1-2 and V is TRBV5-6, with no clear D. There are 13 residues in the CDR3. Germline CDR1 SGHDT, CDR2 YYEEEE. V lost 2 bases and J lost 2, with 7 bases in between. The DNA for the CDR3 is TGTGCCAGCAGCTTACAGAAAAACTATGGCTACACCTTC. It encodes CASSLQKNYGYTF. The full variable domain, with the rest looked up from reference TRBV5-6 and TRBJ1-2, is DAGVTQSPTHLIKTRGQQVTLRCSPKSGHDTVSWYQQALGQGPQFIFQYYEEEERQRGNFPDRFSGHQFPNYSSELNVNALLLGDSALYLCASSLQKNYGYTFGSGTRLTVV.

This chain uses TRBV5-1 with TRBJ2-3; D unresolved. The CDR3 is 16 amino acids. Germline loops: CDR1 SGHRS, CDR2 YFSETQ. V gave up 4 bases and J gave up 0 bases, with 15 bases separating them. The CDR3 DNA is TGCGCCAGCAGCAGGCAGGCACTTACTAGCACAGATACGCAGTATTTT. Its protein product is CASSRQALTSTDTQYF.

The chain employs TRBV5-1 and TRBJ2-7; no clear D. Trimming shortened V by 7 bases and J by 3 bases, and 17 bases separated the two germline ends. This CDR3 comprises 14 residues. The germline V gene has CDR1 SGHRS and CDR2 YFSETQ. CDR3: CASSRGLDGYEQYF. The CDR3 nucleotides read TGCGCCAGCTCACGAGGCCTAGATGGCTACGAGCAGTACTTC. The full variable domain, rest sourced from reference TRBV5-1 and TRBJ2-7, is KAGVTQTPRYLIKTRGQQVTLSCSPISGHRSVSWYQQTPGQGLQFLFEYFSETQRNKGNFPGRFSGRQFSNSRSEMNVSTLELGDSALYLCASSRGLDGYEQYFGPGTRLTVT.

This chain connects TRBV2 to TRBJ2-5, with a possible D match to TRBD2 (5 bases). V lost 8 bases, J lost 1 base, and 8 bases lay in between. Germline V CDR1 and CDR2: SNHLY, FYNNEI. CDR3 length equals 12 residues. The DNA of the CDR3 is TGTGCCAGCCTGGGGAGCCAAGAGACCCAGTACTTC. It is translated as CASLGSQETQYF.

This sequence joins TRBV5-6 and TRBJ2-3; 9 nucleotides align to TRBD2. This CDR3 region has 15 residues. The trim removed 0 bases at V and 4 bases at J, leaving 3 bases unmatched. Germline-derived CDR1 and CDR2 are SGHDT and YYEEEE. CDR3 amino acids: CASSLVAGDPDTQYF. As DNA, the CDR3 is TGTGCCAGCAGCTTGGTAGCGGGAGACCCAGATACGCAGTATTTT.

This clone was counted once. The V and J genes are TRBV9 and TRBJ2-2; D might be TRBD1 or TRBD2, each matching 7 bases. In germline, CDR1 is SGDLS, CDR2 YYNGEE. V was cut by 3 bases and J by 3 bases, with 12 bases left in between. The CDR3 is made up of 15 amino acids. CDR3: CASSARGRDTGELFF. Here the CDR3 DNA reads TGTGCCAGCAGCGCCAGGGGGAGGGACACCGGGGAGCTGTTTTTT.

V gene TRBV4-1 combines with J gene TRBJ2-2; D might be TRBD2 (6 bases). V was pared by 3 bases and J by 3 bases, with 11 bases between. Germline lookup yields CDR1 MGHRA and CDR2 YSYEKL. The CDR3 loop spans 15 amino acids. The CDR3 region is CASSHGKRDTGELFF. The CDR3 coding sequence is TGCGCCAGCAGCCATGGCAAGCGGGACACCGGGGAGCTGTTTTTT.

V is TRBV2 and J is TRBJ2-2; D remains unclear. The germline V gene encodes CDR1 SNHLY and CDR2 FYNNEI. The CDR3 loop spans 11 amino acids. Trimming cost V 5 bases and J 5 bases, with 3 bases left between them. Written as DNA, the CDR3 is TGTGCCAGCAGTATTACCGGGGAGCTGTTTTTT. This codes for CASSITGELFF.

CDR3 residues: CSAGDSSASNQPQHF. The CDR3 DNA reads as TGCAGCGCTGGGGACAGCAGCGCCAGCAATCAGCCCCAGCATTTT. The V gene is TRBV29-1, the J gene TRBJ1-5; 7 nucleotides align to TRBD1. The trim removed 7 bases at V and 1 base at J, leaving 10 bases unmatched. CDR3 length: 15 amino acids. Germline V lookup: CDR1 SQVTM, CDR2 ANQGSEA.

This clone was seen just once. CDR3 protein: CASSEAAGEQFF. CDR3 coding DNA: TGTGCCAGCAGTGAAGCGGCCGGTGAGCAGTTCTTC. V gene TRBV6-1 combines with J gene TRBJ2-1; the D is unclear. In germline, CDR1 is MNHNS, CDR2 SASEGT. CDR3 size: 12 residues. V lost 0 bases and J 9 bases, leaving 6 bases between the germline ends.

The chain links TRBV28 to TRBJ1-1; a possible D gene is TRBD1 (6 bases). The germline gives CDR1 MDHEN, CDR2 SYDVKM. The V and J ends lost 5 bases and 5 bases respectively, with 21 bases between them. The CDR3 runs to 16 residues. Written as DNA, the CDR3 is TGTGCCAGCAGTCCGGCGGCGGCGACAGGAAAGACTGAAGCTTTCTTT. Translation: CASSPAAATGKTEAFF.

V and J are TRBV6-5 and TRBJ2-7; weak D call: TRBD2 (6 bases). In germline, CDR1 is MNHEY, CDR2 SVGAGI. The CDR3 runs 15 residues. Trimming left V 0 bases short and J 3 bases short, with 12 bases between. The CDR3 coding sequence is TGTGCCAGCAGTTACTCAGGGAGGACGTACTACGAGCAGTACTTC. Translating gives CASSYSGRTYYEQYF.

As concerns this clone: Within the sample, other DNA sequences also encode this same CDR3. CDR3 coding DNA: TGTGCCAGCCGGGGGTCCGGGGCCAACGTCCTGACTTTC. It translates to CASRGSGANVLTF. The chain uses TRBV28 and TRBJ2-6; TRBD2 is a possible D gene (6 bases). Trimming stripped 8 bases from V and 4 bases from J, with 9 bases between. This CDR3 spans 13 amino acids. Germline V gene data show CDR1 as MDHEN and CDR2 as SYDVKM. Full variable domain (missing parts from reference TRBV28 and TRBJ2-6): DVKVTQSSRYLVKRTGEKVFLECVQDMDHENMFWYRQDPGLGLRLIYFSYDVKMKEKGDIPEGYSVSREKKERFSLILESASTNQTSMYLCASRGSGANVLTFGAGSRLTVL.

The chain couples TRBV29-1 to TRBJ2-6; D is unresolved. CDR1 and CDR2 (germline): SQVTM, ANQGSEA. This CDR3 contains 16 residues. V gave up 5 bases and J gave up 2 bases, with 16 bases separating them. This CDR3 is CSVRLGRNTGANVLTF. In DNA form, the CDR3 reads TGCAGCGTTCGGCTAGGACGGAACACTGGGGCCAACGTCCTGACTTTC.

The chain employs TRBV4-3 and TRBJ2-7; TRBD2 aligns across 11 bases. V lost 4 bases to trimming and J lost 1 base; unmatched junction nucleotides: 6. The CDR3 totals 16 residues. CDR1 is LGHNA, CDR2 YSLEER, per germline. As DNA, the CDR3 is TGCGCCAGCAGCCGAAAACTAGCGGGAGAATCCTACGAGCAGTACTTC. Translation gives CASSRKLAGESYEQYF.

J is TRBJ2-5 and V is TRBV28; D might be TRBD1 or TRBD2, each matching 5 bases. This CDR3 is built from 12 residues. The V end lost 5 bases, the J end lost 9 bases, and 13 bases lay between the germline ends. CDR1 MDHEN and CDR2 SYDVKM come from the germline V gene. The CDR3 sequence: CASSVPREPQYF. In DNA form, the CDR3 reads TGTGCCAGCAGTGTTCCCAGGGAGCCCCAGTACTTC.